This TCR beta chain derives from a study of HIV-infected patients and healthy controls. Study information: The CD4:CD8 ratio increased slightly in early therapy, but CD8 counts showed no consistent change.

Alpha and beta constant-region primers primed reverse transcription of around 540 ng RNA. Alpha and beta chain libraries were made separately by chain-specific third strand synthesis with multiplexing indices. The library had 12-nucleotide molecular identifiers formed by two random hexamers joined together. TCRdb recomputed calls from the 5' RACE reads with MiXCR, one row per CDR3 protein. This table has around 5,000 distinct CDR3 sequences, around 20% appearing once. Roughly three months, about 14 weeks, into antiretroviral therapy, follow-up blood was collected. The repertoire came from unfractionated whole blood and reflected all unsorted peripheral T cells. The CDR3 consists of 16 residues. V lost 6 bases, J lost 3 bases, and 18 bases lay in between. The study's findings and limits: Healthy control repertoires had roughly threefold more distinct CDR3s than untreated HIV+ repertoires, and higher Shannon diversity.

About this clonotype: Its antigen is as yet unknown.

The rearrangement links TRBV12-3 or TRBV12-4 to TRBJ2-1; D gene ambiguous. This sequence originates from an adult with HIV infection. Sample: blood, taken during antiretroviral therapy. This CDR3 reads CASSLPASSLYNEQFF. In DNA form, the CDR3 reads TGTGCCAGCAGCCTCCCAGCCAGTTCTCTCTACAATGAGCAGTTCTTC.